These 3 T cell receptor beta chains share one sample of origin, sequenced in a study of shared clonotypes between healthy human individuals. Sequencing used immunoSEQ multiplex PCR; TCRdb keeps in-frame clones, though not all of them. The repertoire consists of under 2.5 million clones, with about nine tenths occurring once and the leading ten covering 0.3% to 0.4%. The specimen sequenced was naive CD4+ T cells from PBMCs. As for subset: CD45RA+ positively selected. The origin of the receptors is a man aged 18 to 29 in good health. Some clones in this sample may be carry-over from other donors' samples.

The V call is TRBV6-5, the J call TRBJ1-1, with D uncertain. The V end was cut by 2 bases, the J end by 1 base, with 11 bases between. The CDR3 sequence is 15 residues long. Germline assignment: CDR1 MNHEY and CDR2 SVGAGI. The CDR3 sequence: CASSYDGLSNTEAFF. The CDR3 region has the DNA TGTGCCAGCAGTTACGACGGACTTTCGAACACTGAAGCTTTCTTT.

The chain recombines TRBV5-5 with TRBJ1-2; maybe TRBD1 (5 bases). The V gene lost 0 bases and the J gene lost 0 bases, with 9 bases spanning the gap. Per the germline V gene, CDR1 is SGHKS and CDR2 is YYEKEE (reference sequence). The CDR3 spans 15 residues. The CDR3 loop is CASSLAGDPNYGYTF. CDR3 nucleotides: TGTGCCAGCAGCTTGGCGGGGGACCCTAACTATGGCTACACCTTC.

The DNA for the CDR3 is TGTGCCAGCAGCTTAAACCCCGGACAGGGGGCGCTTGAGCAGTACTTC. It yields the protein CASSLNPGQGALEQYF. The chain combines TRBV5-4 with TRBJ2-7, with TRBD1 matching over 11 bases. This CDR3 has 16 amino acids. Unmatched junction bases numbered 11, after V lost 2 bases and J lost 7 bases. CDR1 and CDR2 (germline): SGHNT, YYREEE (reference sequence).